This T cell receptor beta chain derives from a study of shared clonotypes between healthy human individuals (dated by TCRdb to the early 2020s). Describing the broader study: A few men and two women, aged 18 to 49 years, made up the cohort. To estimate repertoire size and how much clonotype sharing occurs between individuals, the study deeply sequenced the blood TCR repertoires of roughly 5 healthy adults. Leukapheresis yielded between about 0.9 and 9.5 billion PBMCs per donor. To increase sequencing depth and limit assay-specific biases, TCR repertoire library preparation and sequencing were carried out by different laboratories using diverse techniques. Per donor, three plates each were used for CD4 naive and CD4 memory, two for CD8 naive, and one for CD8 memory. The full study reports these points: Incomplete sequencing was indicated by rarefaction of sorted-subset datasets, despite the large sequencing depth. Because the study included only a small number of donors, the genetic and exposure-history diversity represented was limited. Based on pairwise subsampling, the degree of clonotype sharing among donors was expected to be affected by sequencing depth. Only blood was sampled, and tissue TCR repertoires likely differ from those in blood. Estimated clonotype richness was generally larger for naive than for memory subsets. Clonotypes shared by all four sorted-subset donors showed higher generation probabilities than non-shared clonotypes. Across a handful of donors, 4.5% to 6.5% of naive CD4, over 3% of naive CD8, approximately 2.5% of memory CD4, and 0.4% of memory CD8 clonotypes were shared.

TCR CDR3 regions were amplified from genomic DNA by multiplex PCR using the deep immunoSEQ assay. Extracted genomic DNA from each cell subset was distributed evenly across all wells of several immunoSEQ 96-well plates, and each plate was treated as a replicate. For sorted subsets, about 0.2 ug genomic DNA, equal to 25,000 to 35,000 T cell genomes, was loaded into each replicate PCR. Purified libraries were quantified with a Qubit 3.0 fluorometer, sized on a Bioanalyzer 2100, and re-quantified with the KAPA Library Quantification kit. Each immunoSEQ 96-well plate was sequenced on its own single-read 150-cycle Illumina NextSeq 550 flow cell. From the authors' description of their analysis: The immunoSEQ output contained only junctional sequences without quality scores, so filtering could not match that applied to full-length reads. To assign V/J genes and CDR3, sequences were annotated against IMGT germline references using PyIR, a Python wrapper for IgBLAST v1.9. Reads were removed for weak V/J assignments (E-value above 1e-6), missing CDR3, stop codons, out-of-frame junctions, or ambiguous translated residues. V3J clonotypes were defined as sequences sharing an identical inferred V gene, J gene, and CDR3 amino acid sequence. Percentage overlap between repertoires was computed as shared unique clonotypes divided by the size of the smaller repertoire. Repertoire richness was assessed with RTK rarefaction, the Chao1 estimator, and Recon v2.1 estimates of unobserved clonotypes. For all TCRbeta clonotypes obtained by the gDNA method from a handful of donors, generation probabilities were computed with OLGA. This immuneACCESS table, as held by TCRdb, lists in-frame sequences with V and J called but not all clones. Of the missing ones, under half trace to an unresolved V gene in checked studies; the others have no known cause. V and J calls plus clone size are reproduced from that table; the DNA served to infer D and trimming. The sample table holds roughly 2,300,000 clones, of which around 93% were seen once. 0.3% to 0.45% of the sample lies in the top ten.

The CDR3 starts with the cysteine, ends with the phenylalanine, and has 15 residues. The read is trimmed to its CDR3 DNA, 45 bases read in frame from base 1. V gives up 4 bases and J gives up 5 bases, and the segment between their germline ends measures 16 bases. CDR1 SGDLS and CDR2 YYNGEE are derived from the germline V gene. The donors were healthy, HIV-negative adults with no recently reported acute infections or vaccinations. Every donor was a Caucasian adult living in Nashville, Tennessee, USA. Magnetic negative selection was used to enrich CD4+ T cells, after which naive cells were positively selected on CD45RA and the negative fraction became the memory subset. Blood was collected by leukapheresis, and PBMCs were isolated by Ficoll-Histopaque density gradient centrifugation and then cryopreserved in liquid nitrogen vapor phase. Purity and quantity of every magnetically sorted T cell population were checked by analytical flow cytometry. From each sorted fraction, genomic DNA was isolated and quantified by UV absorbance on a Nanodrop 2000c.

A remark on this clone: The antigen this receptor binds is unknown. Per-nucleotide qualities are absent, and no much larger clonotype sits a single base away.

The receptor chain draws on TRBV9 and TRBJ2-4, with no confident D gene call. The sequence was collected from a man between 18 and 35 years old in good health. Some clones in this sample may be carry-over from other donors' samples. The sequencing sample was made of naive CD4+ T cells from PBMCs. The cell subset or site label, as the study defines it: CD45RA+ positively selected. The DNA reads TGTGCCAGCAGCCGGTCCCCAAAGCGCCAAAACATTCAGTACTTC. It encodes CASSRSPKRQNIQYF.